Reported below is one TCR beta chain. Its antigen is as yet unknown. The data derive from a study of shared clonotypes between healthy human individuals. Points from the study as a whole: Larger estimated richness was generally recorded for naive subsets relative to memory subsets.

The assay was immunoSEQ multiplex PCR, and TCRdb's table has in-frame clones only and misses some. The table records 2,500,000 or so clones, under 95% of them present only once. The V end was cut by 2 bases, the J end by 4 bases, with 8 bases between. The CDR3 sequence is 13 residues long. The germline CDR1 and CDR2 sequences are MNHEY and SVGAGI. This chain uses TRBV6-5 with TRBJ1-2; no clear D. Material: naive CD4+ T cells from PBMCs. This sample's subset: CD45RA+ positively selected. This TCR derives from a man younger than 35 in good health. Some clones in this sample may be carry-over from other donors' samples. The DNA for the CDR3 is TGTGCCAGCAGTTACGGGCAGTTCTATGGCTACACCTTC. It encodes CASSYGQFYGYTF.